The clone carrying this TCR beta chain showed up just a few times. Its antigen is undetermined. The CDR3 is 19 amino acids. Per the germline V gene, CDR1 is MNHEY and CDR2 is SVGEGT. Trimming shortened V by 7 bases and J by 0 bases, and 28 bases separated the two germline ends. Amplified TCR beta CDR3 regions derived from RNA transcripts. During a first-round RT-PCR of the TCR CDR3, the HTBI primer set was used. TCRdb processed the multiplex PCR reads anew with MiXCR; each CDR3 protein has one entry. The table has some 620,000 distinct CDR3 sequences, roughly 17% seen once. Patients counted as stable if ophthalmopathy did not develop within 18 months. This record comes from a study of T cells in Graves' hyperthyroidism and ophthalmopathy. Study conclusions and caveats: Through a model of 13 V-J features, ophthalmopathy was separated from stable hyperthyroidism.

This sequence was found in a woman younger than 45 with Graves' hyperthyroidism. The sample was blood. J is TRBJ2-7 and V is TRBV6-2 or TRBV6-3; D is possibly TRBD1 (6 bases). The chain's CDR3 is CASNLAPPTGTRSSYEQYF. CDR3 nucleotide sequence: TGTGCCAGCAACCTAGCCCCCCCCACCGGGACAAGGAGCTCCTACGAGCAGTACTTC.